This TCR beta chain was captured in a study of cytomegalovirus exposure and HLA in healthy donors. General study results and limits: The likely explanation for a cluster of highly shared sequence variants was sequencing artifact. Reportedly, TCR beta sequences accurately predicted HLA-A and HLA-B alleles in most subjects. As a later analysis revealed, the rate of TCR association differed by HLA locus, with DRB1 most and HLA-C fewest.

Nominally healthy donors provided the samples, though records likely missed some immune exposures. For this clone: Antigen unknown.

There are 17 residues in the CDR3. The V gene end was trimmed by 1 base and the J gene end by 9 bases; junction bases not matched to a gene: 12. Germline assignment: CDR1 SGHAT and CDR2 FQNNGV. The PCR employed 60 Vbeta primers together with 13 Jbeta primers. Sequencing was performed with immunoSEQ multiplex PCR; in TCRdb, only in-frame clones are kept and a portion is missing. Among under 150,000 clones listed, around four fifths were seen once. This clonotype was sampled from a young man in good health and CMV-seronegative. The chain carries TRBV11-2 and TRBJ1-6; TRBD1 aligns across 7 bases. The specimen sequenced was PBMCs. As DNA, the CDR3 is TGTGCCAGCAGCTTAGTCCCGACAGGGCTTTTACCTTCACCCCTCCACTTT. The encoded protein is CASSLVPTGLLPSPLHF.